Below, 31 T cell receptor beta chains from the same sample are listed, as sequenced in a study of shared clonotypes between healthy human individuals. The protocol was immunoSEQ multiplex PCR, while the TCRdb copy is restricted to in-frame clones and leaves out a portion. The data hold 2 million to 2.5 million clones, with approximately 93% observed a single time. Sequenced sample: naive CD4+ T cells from PBMCs. Subset reported: CD45RA+ positively selected. The receptors were sampled from a man in his late teens or twenties in good health. Some clones in this sample may be carry-over from other donors' samples.

The J gene is TRBJ2-3, the V gene TRBV9; D remains ambiguous. Germline V CDR1 and CDR2: SGDLS, YYNGEE. The CDR3 length is 18 residues. Trimming removed 0 bases from V and 2 bases from J, with 19 bases in between. CDR3 nucleotides: TGTGCCAGCAGCGTAGTGGGTCGGCGGCACGGAAACACAGATACGCAGTATTTT. This gives the protein CASSVVGRRHGNTDTQYF. The variable domain in full, with the rest retrieved from reference TRBV9 and TRBJ2-3, is DSGVTQTPKHLITATGQRVTLRCSPRSGDLSVYWYQQSLDQGLQFLIQYYNGEERAKGNILERFSAQQFPDLHSELNLSSLELGDSALYFCASSVVGRRHGNTDTQYFGPGTRLTVL.

The chain uses TRBV18 and TRBJ2-2; a weak D match, TRBD2 (6 bases). Germline CDR1 KGHSH, CDR2 LQKENI. V was pared by 0 bases and J by 5 bases, with 10 bases between. This CDR3 contains 15 residues. This chain's CDR3 is CASSPPPAGTGELFF. The CDR3 DNA follows: TGTGCCAGCTCACCACCGCCGGCGGGAACCGGGGAGCTGTTTTTT.

The rearrangement joins TRBV7-3 to TRBJ2-7; D is tentatively TRBD1 or TRBD2 (5 bases each). The CDR3 contains 12 residues. V lost 4 bases and J 6 bases, leaving 10 bases between the germline ends. Germline V lookup: CDR1 SGHTA, CDR2 FQGTGA. The CDR3 DNA follows: TGTGCCAGCAGCTACCCTGGGGGCGAGCAGTACTTC. Encoded protein: CASSYPGGEQYF. The whole variable domain, remainder taken from reference TRBV7-3 and TRBJ2-7, is GAGVSQTPSNKVTEKGKYVELRCDPISGHTALYWYRQSLGQGPEFLIYFQGTGAADDSGLPNDRFFAVRPEGSVSTLKIQRTERGDSAVYLCASSYPGGEQYFGPGTRLTVT.

The chain combines TRBV28 with TRBJ1-1; D not certain. Germline V gives CDR1 MDHEN, CDR2 SYDVKM. V lost 4 bases and J lost 11, with 14 bases in between. This CDR3 has 12 residues. The CDR3 reads CASSSLDSGAFF. The CDR3 DNA follows: TGTGCCAGCAGTTCTTTGGACTCGGGGGCTTTCTTT.

The chain uses TRBV7-3 and TRBJ1-1, with 7 bases fitting TRBD1. The CDR3 totals 15 residues. The V gene's germline CDR1 is SGHTA and CDR2 FQGTGA. J lost 4 bases, V lost 5 bases, and 10 bases had no gene match. The CDR3 reads CASSRAQGTGTEAFF. For the CDR3, the DNA is TGTGCCAGCAGCCGGGCACAGGGGACGGGCACTGAAGCTTTCTTT. Supplemented by reference TRBV7-3 and TRBJ1-1, the full variable domain reads GAGVSQTPSNKVTEKGKYVELRCDPISGHTALYWYRQSLGQGPEFLIYFQGTGAADDSGLPNDRFFAVRPEGSVSTLKIQRTERGDSAVYLCASSRAQGTGTEAFFGQGTRLTVV.

The CDR3 region is CASSLWLARYNEQFF. The CDR3 nucleotides read TGTGCCAGCAGCTTGTGGCTAGCGAGATACAATGAGCAGTTCTTC. The rearrangement uses TRBV5-8 and TRBJ2-1; perhaps TRBD2 as D (6 bases). Germline V gene data show CDR1 as SGHTS and CDR2 as YDEGEE. The CDR3 runs to 15 residues. The germline V and J ends were trimmed by 1 base and 4 bases, with 12 bases remaining between them.

The chain carries TRBV9 and TRBJ1-3; weak D call: TRBD1 (6 bases). The CDR3 is 13 residues long. CDR1 is SGDLS, CDR2 YYNGEE, per germline. V lost 3 bases to trimming and J lost 3 bases, with 7 bases between them. CDR3 sequence (DNA): TGTGCCAGCAGCGGGACAGATGGAAACACCATATATTTT. Its protein product is CASSGTDGNTIYF.

J is TRBJ2-2 and V is TRBV27, with TRBD1 as a possible D gene (5 bases). Germline V lookup: CDR1 MNHEY, CDR2 SMNVEV (reference sequence). The length of the CDR3 is 16 residues. The V and J ends lost 4 bases and 3 bases respectively, with 15 bases between them. The CDR3: CASSSSRDLDTGELFF. As DNA, the CDR3 is TGTGCCAGCAGTTCTTCCAGGGATCTCGACACCGGGGAGCTGTTTTTT.

This clone was picked up many times. The rearrangement uses TRBV6-4 and TRBJ2-1, with 12 bases fitting TRBD2. Trimming at V came to 2 bases and at J to 8 bases, leaving 4 bases not matched to a gene. CDR1 and CDR2 from the germline V gene are MRHNA and SNTAGT. The CDR3 contains 15 residues. The chain's CDR3 is CASSDRLAGGDEQFF. The DNA of the CDR3 is TGTGCCAGCAGTGACCGTCTAGCGGGAGGGGATGAGCAGTTCTTC.

The J gene is TRBJ1-4, the V gene TRBV7-2, with D possibly matching TRBD1 (5 bases). Germline V gives CDR1 SGHTA, CDR2 FQGNSA. The CDR3 contains 18 residues. V was cut by 4 bases and J by 6 bases, with 24 bases left in between. The CDR3 coding sequence is TGTGCCAGCAGCTCCGACTTAGACAGACGGAAAAAAGATGAAAAACTGTTTTTT. Its protein is CASSSDLDRRKKDEKLFF. Supplemented by reference TRBV7-2 and TRBJ1-4, the full variable domain reads GAGVSQSPSNKVTEKGKDVELRCDPISGHTALYWYRQSLGQGLEFLIYFQGNSAPDKSGLPSDRFSAERTGGSVSTLTIQRTQQEDSAVYLCASSSDLDRRKKDEKLFFGSGTQLSVL.

The genes are TRBV18 and TRBJ2-3; the D gene is possibly TRBD2 (6 bases). The CDR3 is 18 residues long. Trimming pared 0 bases from V and 4 bases from J, leaving 20 bases between. Per germline, CDR1 KGHSH and CDR2 LQKENI. The CDR3, as DNA: TGTGCCAGCTCACCACCGTTCCCGGGGGTCCTGGTCGCAGATACGCAGTATTTT. This codes for CASSPPFPGVLVADTQYF.

The chain uses TRBV5-1 and TRBJ2-3; D not resolved. CDR1 and CDR2 from the germline V gene are SGHRS and YFSETQ. V lost 3 bases and J 4 bases, leaving 6 bases between the germline ends. The CDR3 is 12 residues long. CDR3 region: CASSSGADTQYF. CDR3 nucleotide sequence: TGCGCCAGCAGCTCAGGAGCAGATACGCAGTATTTT.

The chain links TRBV25-1 to TRBJ2-3, with D perhaps matching TRBD1 (6 bases). Germline CDR1 reads MGHDK; CDR2 reads SYGVNS. CDR3 length: 15 amino acids. With 4 bases removed from V and 2 bases from J, the gap between germline ends came to 13 bases. CDR3: CASSAYRVDTDTQYF. The CDR3 DNA is TGTGCCAGCAGTGCCTACAGGGTAGACACAGATACGCAGTATTTT.

The CDR3 DNA sequence: TGTGCCAGCAGCTTAGAGGCGGGGGATTGGGAGCAGTACTTC. Amino acid sequence: CASSLEAGDWEQYF. The chain recombines TRBV7-2 with TRBJ2-7; 7 bases agree with TRBD2. CDR3 size: 14 residues. V lost 1 base and J lost 7; bases outside the gene matches: 7. CDR1 and CDR2 (germline): SGHTA, FQGNSA.

This chain uses TRBV5-4 with TRBJ2-2; 14 bases align to TRBD2. The CDR3 is made up of 17 amino acids. Germline lookup yields CDR1 SGHNT and CDR2 YYREEE (reference sequence). The trim removed 3 bases at V and 3 bases at J, leaving 4 bases unmatched. DNA for the CDR3: TGTGCCAGCAGCTCGACTAGCGGGAGGGAGTACACCGGGGAGCTGTTTTTT. Protein product: CASSSTSGREYTGELFF.

This sequence joins TRBV4-2 and TRBJ1-2; the match to TRBD1 covers 7 bases. J was trimmed by 7 bases and V by 6 bases; bases with no gene match: 8. The CDR3 is 13 residues long. Germline V gives CDR1 LGHNA, CDR2 YNFKEQ. The CDR3: CASSLSGTAGYTF. CDR3 DNA sequence: TGTGCCAGCAGTCTCTCTGGGACAGCTGGCTACACCTTC.

This clone has a single count. The chain is built from TRBV4-1 and TRBJ2-7; D possibly corresponds to TRBD1 (6 bases). There are 15 residues in the CDR3. Germline loops: CDR1 MGHRA, CDR2 YSYEKL. V gave up 4 bases and J gave up 3 bases, with 16 bases separating them. CDR3 in amino acids: CASSPGAWGDYEQYF. DNA of the CDR3: TGCGCCAGCAGCCCAGGGGCGTGGGGAGACTACGAGCAGTACTTC.

This chain uses TRBV6-5 with TRBJ2-7; TRBD1 might be the D (5 bases). The CDR3 contains 15 residues. Germline CDR1 is MNHEY and CDR2 is SVGAGI. V was clipped by 0 bases and J by 3 bases, with 12 bases between them. The CDR3 sequence is CASSYSTVQGYEQYF. For the CDR3, the DNA is TGTGCCAGCAGTTACTCCACGGTCCAGGGCTACGAGCAGTACTTC.

This chain links TRBV5-1 with TRBJ2-4; no reliable D call. V gave up 0 bases and J gave up 0 bases, with 4 bases separating them. There are 14 residues in the CDR3. In germline, CDR1 is SGHRS, CDR2 YFSETQ. For the CDR3, the DNA is TGCGCCAGCAGCTTGGAGGTAGCCAAAAACATTCAGTACTTC. This codes for CASSLEVAKNIQYF.

The chain joins TRBV9 to TRBJ1-2, with 8 positions matching TRBD1. This CDR3 spans 14 amino acids. V trimming: 1 base; J trimming: 8 bases; junction bases outside the gene matches: 7. Germline V gene lookup returns CDR1 SGDLS and CDR2 YYNGEE. The chain's CDR3 is CASSVRDRGAGYTF. CDR3 nucleotide sequence: TGTGCCAGCAGCGTAAGAGACAGGGGCGCGGGCTACACCTTC.

The genes are TRBV28 and TRBJ2-7, with TRBD2 identical over 7 bases. From germline, CDR1 is MDHEN and CDR2 SYDVKM. This CDR3 contains 13 residues. Trimming took 7 bases from V and 3 from J; bases not matched to a gene: 6. CDR3 nucleotide sequence: TGTGCCAGCATCCAAGCGGGATACTACGAGCAGTACTTC. Its protein product is CASIQAGYYEQYF.

The chain carries TRBV28 and TRBJ1-2; D is ambiguous. V gave up 3 bases and J gave up 4 bases, with 15 bases separating them. From germline, CDR1 is MDHEN and CDR2 SYDVKM. This CDR3 contains 15 residues. CDR3: CASSFWWTPSYGYTF. CDR3 DNA sequence: TGTGCCAGCAGTTTTTGGTGGACTCCGTCCTATGGCTACACCTTC.

J is TRBJ2-5 and V is TRBV18; D remains ambiguous. CDR1 KGHSH and CDR2 LQKENI come from the germline V gene. This CDR3 has 15 residues. The V and J ends lost 3 bases and 1 base respectively, with 12 bases between them. CDR3 sequence (DNA): TGTGCCAGCTCACCCATTCTAGAAACCCAAGAGACCCAGTACTTC. This encodes CASSPILETQETQYF.

The chain uses TRBV28 and TRBJ2-2, with D possibly matching TRBD1 (6 bases). CDR3 length equals 14 residues. Germline loops: CDR1 MDHEN, CDR2 SYDVKM. With 7 bases removed from V and 6 bases from J, the gap between germline ends came to 15 bases. The CDR3 nucleotides read TGTGCCAGCACCAATGGGGGCGCTCCCGGGGAGCTGTTTTTT. This encodes CASTNGGAPGELFF.

The genes are TRBV18 and TRBJ2-1; 7 bases fit TRBD1. J gave up 5 bases and V 2 bases, and 3 bases lay outside the gene matches. This CDR3 contains 14 residues. Looked up from germline, CDR1 is KGHSH and CDR2 is LQKENI. Here the CDR3 DNA reads TGTGCCAGCTCACCAGACAGGGTCGACAATGAGCAGTTCTTC. Its protein is CASSPDRVDNEQFF.

The V call is TRBV21-1, the J call TRBJ2-5; TRBD1, the D gene given by the table, was not confirmed from the DNA. TRBV21-1 corresponds to a pseudogene. The CDR3 has 14 amino acids. The CDR3 here is CASSLQTEQETQYF. For the CDR3, the DNA is TGTGCCAGCAGCCTACAGACAGAGCAAGAGACCCAGTACTTC.

The chain has TRBV5-6 and TRBJ2-3; D ambiguous. Germline values: CDR1 SGHDT, CDR2 YYEEEE. The CDR3 runs to 14 residues. Trimming pared 0 bases from V and 5 bases from J, leaving 10 bases between. CDR3 residues: CASSLVGSGDTQYF. CDR3 DNA sequence: TGTGCCAGCAGCTTGGTGGGGTCCGGAGATACGCAGTATTTT.

This clone occurred once. The chain carries TRBV10-2 and TRBJ1-1; unclear D gene. The length of the CDR3 is 14 residues. V was cut by 4 bases and J by 1 base, with 10 bases left in between. CDR1 and CDR2 from the germline V gene are WSHSY and SAAADI. The DNA of the CDR3 is TGCGCCAGCAGTGTCTTATCCCGGAACACTGAAGCTTTCTTT. Its translation: CASSVLSRNTEAFF.

The J gene is TRBJ2-2, the V gene TRBV18; D possibly corresponds to TRBD2 (5 bases). V lost 1 base to trimming and J lost 0 bases, with 9 bases between them. CDR3 size: 16 residues. Germline CDR1 reads KGHSH; CDR2 reads LQKENI. The CDR3 spells CASSPLRGPNTGELFF. The CDR3 nucleotides read TGTGCCAGCTCACCACTTAGAGGGCCGAACACCGGGGAGCTGTTTTTT. The full variable domain, its missing parts supplied by reference TRBV18 and TRBJ2-2, is NAGVMQNPRHLVRRRGQEARLRCSPMKGHSHVYWYRQLPEEGLKFMVYLQKENIIDESGMPKERFSAEFPKEGPSILRIQQVVRGDSAAYFCASSPLRGPNTGELFFGEGSRLTVL.

Note on this clone: This CDR3 is also generated by other DNA sequences in the sample. V and J are TRBV5-1 and TRBJ2-1, with TRBD2 matching over 13 bases. With V trimmed by 2 bases and J by 8 bases, 1 base remained unmatched. Germline-derived CDR1 and CDR2 are SGHRS and YFSETQ. This CDR3 has 14 amino acids. CDR3 in amino acids: CASSFTSGRDEQFF. The CDR3 DNA sequence: TGCGCCAGCAGCTTTACTAGCGGGAGGGATGAGCAGTTCTTC.

Concerning this clone itself: Distinct nucleotide sequences in the sample also encode this CDR3. The chain is built from TRBV5-1 and TRBJ1-1, with D possibly TRBD1 on 5 matching bases. The CDR3 sequence is 14 residues long. V dropped 4 bases and J dropped 2 bases, with 12 bases sitting between them. Per germline, CDR1 SGHRS and CDR2 YFSETQ. The CDR3 region is CASSPGAGNTEAFF. The CDR3 DNA is TGCGCCAGCAGCCCCGGGGCAGGCAACACTGAAGCTTTCTTT.